The subject of this entry is one TCR beta chain. The protocol was immunoSEQ multiplex PCR, while the TCRdb copy is restricted to in-frame clones and leaves out a portion. Here the sample spans about 220,000 clones, 90% being singletons. This sample was included in a study of blood T cell repertoires in COVID-19. V gave up 4 bases and J gave up 2 bases, with 7 bases separating them. Germline V gene data show CDR1 as SGHNT and CDR2 as YENEEA. The CDR3 runs to 13 residues. The rearrangement uses TRBV11-3 and TRBJ2-3; unclear D gene. The sequence was obtained from a man aged 25 to 40 who had been exposed to COVID-19. Sequencing used PBMCs or T cells enriched from blood (not recorded which). CDR3 in DNA: TGTGCCAGCAGCTACGACTCCACAGATACGCAGTATTTT. Residues: CASSYDSTDTQYF.